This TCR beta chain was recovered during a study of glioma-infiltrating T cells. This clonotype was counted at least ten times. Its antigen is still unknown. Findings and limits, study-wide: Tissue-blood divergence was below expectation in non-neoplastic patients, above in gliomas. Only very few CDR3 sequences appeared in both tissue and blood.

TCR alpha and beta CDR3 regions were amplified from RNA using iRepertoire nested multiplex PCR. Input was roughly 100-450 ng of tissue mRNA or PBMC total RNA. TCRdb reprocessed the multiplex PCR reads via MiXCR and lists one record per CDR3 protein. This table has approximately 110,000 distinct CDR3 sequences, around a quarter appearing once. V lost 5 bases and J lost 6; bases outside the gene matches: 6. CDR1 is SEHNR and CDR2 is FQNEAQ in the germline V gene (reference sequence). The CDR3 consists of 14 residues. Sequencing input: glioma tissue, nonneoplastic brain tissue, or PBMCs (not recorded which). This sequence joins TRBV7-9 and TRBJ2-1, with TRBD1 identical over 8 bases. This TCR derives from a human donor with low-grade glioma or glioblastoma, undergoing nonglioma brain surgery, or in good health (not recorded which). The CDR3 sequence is CASSPRDRGNEQFF. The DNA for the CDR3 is TGTGCCAGCAGCCCCAGAGACAGGGGCAATGAGCAGTTCTTC.